A single sample is the source of the 32 T cell receptor beta chains below, sequenced in a study of CD8 T cells in ankylosing spondylitis. Study-level points and caveats: Made up of 7 to 9 highly homologous variants, a TCR beta motif appeared characteristic of ankylosing spondylitis blood.

TCRdb used MiXCR to reprocess the 5' RACE reads, holding one entry per CDR3 protein. Of about 330,000 distinct CDR3 sequences listed, 8% are singletons. The antigens these receptors bind are not known. Sequencing was performed on blood, either unsorted or a sorted T cell fraction (not recorded which). The receptors derive from a male donor with ankylosing spondylitis.

This clonotype was seen at least ten times. This chain joins TRBV12-3 or TRBV12-4 and TRBJ1-4; 9 bases are shared with TRBD1. The V segment lost 6 bases and the J segment 7 bases; nucleotides outside the gene matches: 9. CDR3 length equals 15 residues. The CDR3 DNA sequence: TGTGCCAGCAGGCCCCCGGGACAGGGATCTGAAAAACTGTTTTTT. Translated, it gives CASRPPGQGSEKLFF.

This clonotype has only a few counts. The chain couples TRBV4-2 to TRBJ2-1, with D maybe TRBD2 (5 bases). V was clipped by 2 bases and J by 9 bases, with 14 bases between them. The CDR3 spans 14 residues. The germline V gene encodes CDR1 LGHNA and CDR2 YNFKEQ. The CDR3 nucleotides are TGTGCCAGCAGCCAAAACCCAGCGGTCAGTGAGCAGTTCTTC. This sequence encodes CASSQNPAVSEQFF.

CDR3 nucleotide sequence: TGTGCCATCAGTGTTCCGGGTCCTTCCTACAATGAGCAGTTCTTC. It yields the protein CAISVPGPSYNEQFF. The rearrangement uses TRBV10-3 and TRBJ2-1, with D hard to call. The ends were cut back, 4 bases at V and 1 base at J, with 11 bases in the middle. The CDR3 extends over 15 amino acids. Germline CDR1 and CDR2: ENHRY and SYGVKD.

Only a few counts were recorded for this clonotype. V usage is TRBV12-3 or TRBV12-4 and J usage is TRBJ1-5; D gene ambiguous. The CDR3 sequence is 14 residues long. V gave up 6 bases and J gave up 7 bases, with 16 bases separating them. CDR3 loop: CASSVTGRLQPQHF. The DNA of the CDR3 is TGTGCCAGCAGCGTAACTGGGAGACTCCAGCCCCAGCATTTT.

This clonotype was seen a handful of times. The V gene is TRBV27, the J gene TRBJ1-1, with 8 bases that match TRBD1. The CDR3 length is 13 residues. The V and J ends lost 4 bases and 11 bases, in that order; junction bases with no gene match: 9. CDR1 MNHEY and CDR2 SMNVEV come from the germline V gene (reference sequence). CDR3: CASSYSGRGPAFF. CDR3 bases: TGTGCCAGCAGTTACTCGGGCAGGGGGCCCGCTTTCTTT.

This clonotype has a handful of counts. CDR3 bases: TGTGCCAGCAGCCAAGCGGTGCGGGTTGGGACCCAGTACTTC. Its translation is CASSQAVRVGTQYF. The chain employs TRBV3-1 and TRBJ2-5; D may be TRBD2 (5 bases). CDR3 length equals 14 residues. V gave up 1 base and J gave up 7 bases, with 13 bases separating them. Germline V gene data show CDR1 as LGHDT and CDR2 as YNNKEL (reference sequence).

This clonotype was detected ten times or more. V is TRBV29-1 and J is TRBJ1-2; D not certain. CDR1 and CDR2 from the germline V gene are SQVTM and ANQGSEA. Between the trimmed V and J ends, which lost 4 bases and 5 bases, there was a span of 8 bases. The CDR3 covers 11 residues. The CDR3 region has the DNA TGCAGCGTTGTCGAGGTTTATGGCTACACCTTC. It translates to CSVVEVYGYTF. Using reference TRBV29-1 and TRBJ1-2 for the parts outside the CDR3, the full variable domain is SAVISQKPSRDICQRGTSLTIQCQVDSQVTMMFWYRQQPGQSLTLIATANQGSEATYESGFVIDKFPISRPNLTFSTLTVSNMSPEDSSIYLCSVVEVYGYTFGSGTRLTVV.

This clonotype was observed once. The J gene is TRBJ2-3, the V gene TRBV11-3, with D possibly matching TRBD2 (6 bases). There are 14 residues in the CDR3. Germline CDR1 and CDR2: SGHNT and YENEEA. Trimming left V 2 bases short and J 6 bases short, with 12 bases between. CDR3 in amino acids: CASSLRGRGDTQYF. The CDR3 coding sequence is TGTGCCAGCAGCTTAAGGGGCCGGGGGGATACGCAGTATTTT.

The rearrangement links TRBV5-1 to TRBJ1-1, with 7 bases fitting TRBD1. V gave up 0 bases and J gave up 5 bases; unmatched junction bases: 10. Germline V gene lookup returns CDR1 SGHRS and CDR2 YFSETQ. This CDR3 is built from 16 residues. Here the CDR3 DNA reads TGCGCCAGCAGCTTGGGACAGGGTATAATTGGGACTGAAGCTTTCTTT. Its translation: CASSLGQGIIGTEAFF.

In the case of this clonotype: Germline and junction disagree at one end, which may indicate a read error. V is TRBV3-1 and J is TRBJ1-4; the D gene is possibly TRBD1 (6 bases). The CDR3 runs 16 residues. Germline CDR1 reads LGHDT; CDR2 reads YNNKEL (reference sequence). This CDR3 reads CASSRLATGHNERLFF. CDR3 in DNA: TGTGCCAGCAGCCGGCTGGCGACAGGACATAATGAAAGACTGTTTTTT. The full variable domain, in which reference TRBV3-1 and TRBJ1-4 provide the parts outside the CDR3, is DTAVSQTPKYLVTQMGNDKSIKCEQNLGHDTMYWYKQDSKKFLKIMFSYNNKELIINETVPNRFSPKSPDKAHLNLHINSLELGDSAVYFCASSRLATGHNERLFFGSGTQLSVL.

V is TRBV7-8 and J is TRBJ2-3; 7 bases map to TRBD1. The V segment lost 4 bases and the J segment 4 bases; nucleotides outside the gene matches: 14. There are 17 residues in the CDR3. CDR1 SGHVS and CDR2 FQNEAQ come from the germline V gene. This CDR3 reads CASSSLPQGIGSDTQYF. As DNA, the CDR3 is TGTGCCAGCAGCTCCTTACCACAGGGGATCGGATCAGATACGCAGTATTTT.

CDR3 bases: TGTGCCACCAGCAGGAATCCAGGGTCCGGCTACACCTTC. Translating gives CATSRNPGSGYTF. This chain uses TRBV15 with TRBJ1-2; the D gene is possibly TRBD1 (5 bases). Germline V gives CDR1 LNHNV, CDR2 YYDKDF (reference sequence). CDR3 length: 13 amino acids. Trimming shortened V by 3 bases and J by 8 bases, and 13 bases separated the two germline ends. Supplemented by reference TRBV15 and TRBJ1-2, the full variable domain reads DAMVIQNPRYQVTQFGKPVTLSCSQTLNHNVMYWYQQKSSQAPKLLFHYYDKDFNNEADTPDNFQSRRPNTSFCFLDIRSPGLGDTAMYLCATSRNPGSGYTFGSGTRLTVV.

This clonotype was detected ten times or more. This chain joins TRBV5-1 and TRBJ2-5; D possibly corresponds to TRBD1 (5 bases). Germline CDR1 and CDR2: SGHRS and YFSETQ. The CDR3 extends over 13 amino acids. Here the CDR3 DNA reads TGCGCGACCAGGGCCTCGTACCAAGAGACCCAGTACTTC. Residues: CATRASYQETQYF.

The chain uses TRBV7-2 and TRBJ2-3, with TRBD2 matching over 8 bases. The CDR3 spans 16 residues. V was clipped by 0 bases and J by 5 bases; unmatched bases: 7. Germline V CDR1 and CDR2: SGHTA, FQGNSA. The CDR3 loop is CASSLAGGTSLDTQYF. The DNA of the CDR3 is TGTGCCAGCAGCTTAGCGGGGGGGACTAGTCTAGATACGCAGTATTTT.

This clonotype has more than one count but fewer than ten. The chain links TRBV12-3 or TRBV12-4 to TRBJ2-7; 7 bases fit TRBD1. This CDR3 spans 15 amino acids. After removal of 6 bases from V and 0 bases from J, the junction contained 8 bases not matched to a gene. As DNA, the CDR3 is TGTGCCAGCAGCCAGGGACAGTTCCCCTCCTACGAGCAGTACTTC. It translates to CASSQGQFPSYEQYF.

The V gene is TRBV7-2, the J gene TRBJ2-7, with TRBD2 as a possible D gene (5 bases). Per the germline V gene, CDR1 is SGHTA and CDR2 is FQGNSA. This CDR3 is 14 amino acids long. V lost 2 bases and J lost 7, with 15 bases in between. Written as DNA, the CDR3 is TGTGCCAGCAGCTTACATGAGACTCGGAGGGAGCAGTACTTC. This codes for CASSLHETRREQYF.

The sample holds a few counts of this clonotype. The chain couples TRBV10-3 to TRBJ2-2, with 9 bases fitting TRBD1. The J segment lost 5 bases and the V segment lost 6 bases, leaving 16 bases of the junction unmatched. Germline CDR1 ENHRY, CDR2 SYGVKD. The CDR3 is made up of 18 amino acids. Here the CDR3 DNA reads TGTGCCATCAGCTCAATCGCACCGGGACAGGGAGCGACCGGGGAGCTGTTTTTT. It encodes CAISSIAPGQGATGELFF.

This chain connects TRBV18 to TRBJ2-7; 7 bases map to TRBD1. Germline CDR1 is KGHSH and CDR2 is LQKENI. The CDR3 contains 15 residues. The junction had 5 bases not matched to a gene; V was cut back by 3 bases and J by 0 bases. The CDR3 loop is CASSPIQGNSYEQYF. CDR3 bases: TGTGCCAGCTCACCGATACAGGGGAACTCCTACGAGCAGTACTTC. Together with reference TRBV18 and TRBJ2-7, the CDR3 gives the full variable domain: NAGVMQNPRHLVRRRGQEARLRCSPMKGHSHVYWYRQLPEEGLKFMVYLQKENIIDESGMPKERFSAEFPKEGPSILRIQQVVRGDSAAYFCASSPIQGNSYEQYFGPGTRLTVT.

The chain couples TRBV6-2 or TRBV6-3 to TRBJ2-7; no firm D call. The CDR3 contains 13 residues. Germline assignment: CDR1 MNHEY and CDR2 SVGEGT. V was trimmed by 9 bases and J by 3 bases, leaving 15 bases between them. The CDR3 DNA follows: TGTGCCAGTAAACTCGATTCCCGCTACGAGCAGTACTTC. Protein sequence: CASKLDSRYEQYF.

This clonotype was seen a handful of times. The V gene is TRBV4-2, the J gene TRBJ2-7, with D uncertain. The CDR3 has 17 residues. Trimming shortened V by 4 bases and J by 2 bases, and 21 bases separated the two germline ends. CDR1 LGHNA and CDR2 YNFKEQ come from the germline V gene. CDR3: CASSPSLSGRPAYEQYF. CDR3 DNA sequence: TGTGCCAGCAGCCCCTCCCTGTCTGGGCGACCGGCCTACGAGCAGTACTTC.

The chain carries TRBV4-3 and TRBJ2-3; 10 positions agree with TRBD2. V dropped 0 bases and J dropped 3; count of bases not matched to a gene: 6. This CDR3 has 17 residues. Germline loops: CDR1 LGHNA, CDR2 YSLEER. CDR3 bases: TGCGCCAGCAGCCAAGATCCAGCGGGAGGGCCGACAGATACGCAGTATTTT. It codes for CASSQDPAGGPTDTQYF.

Notes on this clonotype: This could be a read error, since a much larger clone is one nucleotide away. The chain carries TRBV12-3 or TRBV12-4 and TRBJ2-5; D is undetermined. There are 14 residues in the CDR3. DNA for the CDR3: TGTCCCAGCAGTTTAAGAACGGAACAAGAGACCCAGTACTTC. Residues: CPSSLRTEQETQYF.

The rearrangement joins TRBV12-3 or TRBV12-4 to TRBJ1-2; D not resolved. The CDR3 length is 12 residues. V shed 3 bases and J shed 7 bases, with 9 bases lying between them. As DNA, the CDR3 is TGTGCCAGCAGTTTGTCGGTTATTGGCTACACCTTC. Protein sequence: CASSLSVIGYTF.

This clonotype was detected a few times. The rearrangement uses TRBV18 and TRBJ1-2; D perhaps matches TRBD1 (6 bases). Germline V gives CDR1 KGHSH, CDR2 LQKENI. The CDR3 has 15 residues. V was pared by 3 bases and J by 5 bases, with 16 bases between. The CDR3 coding sequence is TGTGCCAGCTCACCCAGCGGAGGGGGGCAGTATGGCTACACCTTC. Residues: CASSPSGGGQYGYTF. The full variable domain, completed using reference TRBV18 and TRBJ1-2, is NAGVMQNPRHLVRRRGQEARLRCSPMKGHSHVYWYRQLPEEGLKFMVYLQKENIIDESGMPKERFSAEFPKEGPSILRIQQVVRGDSAAYFCASSPSGGGQYGYTFGSGTRLTVV.

This clonotype showed up many times. The chain carries TRBV15 and TRBJ2-3; 9 bases are shared with TRBD2. CDR1 and CDR2 (germline): LNHNV, YYDKDF (reference sequence). This CDR3 has 17 amino acids. The trim removed 0 bases at V and 4 bases at J, leaving 8 bases unmatched. CDR3 residues: CATSRDLAGSRPDTQYF. Here the CDR3 DNA reads TGTGCCACCAGCAGAGATCTAGCGGGATCCCGCCCAGATACGCAGTATTTT.

The sample holds many counts of this clonotype. This CDR3 is CASSRGGAYNSPLHF. The CDR3 DNA reads TGTGCCAGCAGTCGGGGGGGCGCCTATAATTCACCCCTCCACTTT. The chain links TRBV12-3 or TRBV12-4 to TRBJ1-6, with D possibly being TRBD1 (6 bases). Deletions cut 5 bases from V and 2 bases from J, with 10 bases between. This CDR3 is 15 amino acids long.

This clonotype was seen repeatedly, ten times or more. This rearrangement joins TRBV11-1 to TRBJ2-2, with D perhaps being TRBD1 or TRBD2 (6 bases each). This CDR3 is 15 amino acids long. V dropped 4 bases and J dropped 2 bases, with 11 bases sitting between them. Per the germline V gene, CDR1 is SGHAT and CDR2 is FQDESV (reference sequence). The CDR3 DNA is TGTGCCAGCAGCTCAAGGGGGGCAAACACCGGGGAGCTGTTTTTT. Protein sequence: CASSSRGANTGELFF.

On this clonotype: Just one base apart from a much larger clone, this may be a read error. The rearrangement uses TRBV5-1 and TRBJ2-1; D could derive from TRBD1 or TRBD2 (5 bases each). Per germline, CDR1 SGHRS and CDR2 YFSETQ. Deletions cut 0 bases from V and 12 bases from J, with 13 bases between. The CDR3 runs 13 residues. The CDR3 DNA follows: TGCGCCAGCAGCTTGGTGGGGGTGAGTGGGCAGTTCTTC. As protein: CASSLVGVSGQFF.

This clonotype was counted only a few times. The V call is TRBV6-2 or TRBV6-3, the J call TRBJ1-1; D remains unclear. The germline gives CDR1 MNHEY, CDR2 SVGEGT. V gave up 10 bases and J gave up 7 bases, with 16 bases separating them. The CDR3 spans 12 residues. For the CDR3, the DNA is TGTGCCACCACCCTGGCAGGCGTTGAAGCTTTCTTT. This gives the protein CATTLAGVEAFF.

A few counts support this clonotype. This chain links TRBV5-1 with TRBJ2-7; D gene uncertain. With 1 base removed from V and 5 bases from J, the gap between germline ends came to 4 bases. The germline gives CDR1 SGHRS, CDR2 YFSETQ. CDR3 length equals 11 residues. CDR3 region: CASSLYHEQYF. The CDR3 region has the DNA TGCGCCAGCAGCTTGTACCACGAGCAGTACTTC.

This clonotype was detected only a few times. This CDR3 is CASSAGQGVLGYTF. The CDR3 DNA reads TGTGCCAGCAGCGCAGGACAGGGAGTTCTTGGCTACACCTTC. The genes are TRBV7-2 and TRBJ1-2; 8 bases align to TRBD1. The length of the CDR3 is 14 residues. V was clipped by 5 bases and J by 7 bases; unmatched bases: 9. Germline-derived CDR1 and CDR2 are SGHTA and FQGNSA. Full variable domain (remainder filled in from reference TRBV7-2 and TRBJ1-2): GAGVSQSPSNKVTEKGKDVELRCDPISGHTALYWYRQSLGQGLEFLIYFQGNSAPDKSGLPSDRFSAERTGGSVSTLTIQRTQQEDSAVYLCASSAGQGVLGYTFGSGTRLTVV.

There are a few counts of this clonotype. This chain links TRBV29-1 with TRBJ2-7, with D tentatively TRBD1 or TRBD2 (5 bases each). CDR3 length: 12 residues. V was cut by 0 bases and J by 6 bases, with 9 bases left in between. Germline CDR1 SQVTM, CDR2 ANQGSEA. CDR3 protein: CSVEEQGPEQYF. CDR3 coding DNA: TGCAGCGTTGAAGAGCAGGGACCCGAGCAGTACTTC.